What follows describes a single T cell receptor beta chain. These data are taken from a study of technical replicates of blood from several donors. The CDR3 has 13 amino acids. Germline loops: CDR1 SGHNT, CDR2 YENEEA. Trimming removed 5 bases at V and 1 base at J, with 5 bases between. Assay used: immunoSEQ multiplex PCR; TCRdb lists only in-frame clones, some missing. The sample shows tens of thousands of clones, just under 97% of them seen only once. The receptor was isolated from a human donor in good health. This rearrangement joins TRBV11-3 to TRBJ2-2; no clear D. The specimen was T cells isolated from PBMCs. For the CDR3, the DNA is TGTGCCAGCAGCCCCCAGAACACCGGGGAGCTGTTTTTT. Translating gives CASSPQNTGELFF.